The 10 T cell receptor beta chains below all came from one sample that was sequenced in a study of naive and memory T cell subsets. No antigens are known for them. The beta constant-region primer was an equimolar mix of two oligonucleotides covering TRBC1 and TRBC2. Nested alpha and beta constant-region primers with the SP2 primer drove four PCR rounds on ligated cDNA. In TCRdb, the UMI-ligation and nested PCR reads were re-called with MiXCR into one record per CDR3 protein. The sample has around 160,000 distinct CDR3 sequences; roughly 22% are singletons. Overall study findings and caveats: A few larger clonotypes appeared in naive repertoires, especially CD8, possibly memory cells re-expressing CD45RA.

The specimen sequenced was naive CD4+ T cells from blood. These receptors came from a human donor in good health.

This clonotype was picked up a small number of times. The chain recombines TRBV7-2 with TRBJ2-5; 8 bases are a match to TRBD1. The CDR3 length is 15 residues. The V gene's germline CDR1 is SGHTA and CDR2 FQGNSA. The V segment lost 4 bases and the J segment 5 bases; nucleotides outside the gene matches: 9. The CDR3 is CASSSGGALRETQYF. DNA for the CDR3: TGTGCCAGCAGCTCAGGGGGCGCGCTGAGGGAGACCCAGTACTTC.

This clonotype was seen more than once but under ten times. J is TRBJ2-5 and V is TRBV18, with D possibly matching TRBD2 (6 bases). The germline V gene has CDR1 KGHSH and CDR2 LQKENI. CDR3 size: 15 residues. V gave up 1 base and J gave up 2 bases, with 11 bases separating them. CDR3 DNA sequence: TGTGCCAGCTCACCACTCCGCGGACTACAAGAGACCCAGTACTTC. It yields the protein CASSPLRGLQETQYF.

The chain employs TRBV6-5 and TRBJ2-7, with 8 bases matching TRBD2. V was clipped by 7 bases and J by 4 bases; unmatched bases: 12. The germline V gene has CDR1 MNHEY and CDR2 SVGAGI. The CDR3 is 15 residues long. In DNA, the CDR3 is TGTGCCAGCACCTCGCCCGCAGCGGGAGCGTACGAGCAGTACTTC. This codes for CASTSPAAGAYEQYF.

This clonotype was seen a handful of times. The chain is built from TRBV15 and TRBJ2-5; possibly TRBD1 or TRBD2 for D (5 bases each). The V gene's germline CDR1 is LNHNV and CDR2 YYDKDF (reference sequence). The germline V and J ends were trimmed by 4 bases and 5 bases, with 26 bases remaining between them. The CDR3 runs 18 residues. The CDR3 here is CATSKPGTLSLAPETQYF. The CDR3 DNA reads TGTGCCACCAGCAAACCCGGGACGCTAAGCCTCGCCCCGGAGACCCAGTACTTC.

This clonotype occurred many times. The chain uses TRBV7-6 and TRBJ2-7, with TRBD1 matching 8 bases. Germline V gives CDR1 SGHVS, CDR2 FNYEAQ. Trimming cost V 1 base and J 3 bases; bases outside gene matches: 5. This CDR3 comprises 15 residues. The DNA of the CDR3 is TGTGCCAGCAGCTTAGACAGGGGGAAAAACTACGAGCAGTACTTC. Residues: CASSLDRGKNYEQYF.

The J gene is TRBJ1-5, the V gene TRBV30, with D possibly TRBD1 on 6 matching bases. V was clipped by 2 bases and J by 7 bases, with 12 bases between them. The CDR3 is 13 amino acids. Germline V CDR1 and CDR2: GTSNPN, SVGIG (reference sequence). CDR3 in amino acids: CAWSWGGQQPQHF. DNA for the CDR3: TGTGCCTGGAGTTGGGGGGGCCAACAGCCCCAGCATTTT. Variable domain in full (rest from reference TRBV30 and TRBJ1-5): SQTIHQWPATLVQPVGSPLSLECTVEGTSNPNLYWYRQAAGRGLQLLFYSVGIGQISSEVPQNLSASRPQDRQFILSSKKLLLSDSGFYLCAWSWGGQQPQHFGDGTRLSIL.

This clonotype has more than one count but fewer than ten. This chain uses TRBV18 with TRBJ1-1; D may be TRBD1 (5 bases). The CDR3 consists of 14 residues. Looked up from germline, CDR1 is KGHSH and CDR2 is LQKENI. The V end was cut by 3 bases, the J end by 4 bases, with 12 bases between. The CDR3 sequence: CASSPGAESTEAFF. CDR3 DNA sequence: TGTGCCAGCTCACCTGGGGCAGAGAGCACTGAAGCTTTCTTT. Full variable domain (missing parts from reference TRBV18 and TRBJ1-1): NAGVMQNPRHLVRRRGQEARLRCSPMKGHSHVYWYRQLPEEGLKFMVYLQKENIIDESGMPKERFSAEFPKEGPSILRIQQVVRGDSAAYFCASSPGAESTEAFFGQGTRLTVV.

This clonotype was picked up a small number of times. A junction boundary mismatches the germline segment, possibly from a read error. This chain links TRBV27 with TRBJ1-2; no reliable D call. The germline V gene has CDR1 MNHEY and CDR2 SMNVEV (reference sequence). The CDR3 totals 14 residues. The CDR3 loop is CTSSPPTGLDGYTF. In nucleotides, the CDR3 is TGCACCAGCAGCCCTCCGACGGGCCTGGATGGCTACACCTTC.

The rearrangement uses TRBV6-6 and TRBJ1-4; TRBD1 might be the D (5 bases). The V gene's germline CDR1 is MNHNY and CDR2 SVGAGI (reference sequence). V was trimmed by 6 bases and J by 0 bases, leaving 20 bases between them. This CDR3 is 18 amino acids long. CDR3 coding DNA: TGTGCCAGCAGGAACCCCCCAGGGCGTACTTCAACTAATGAAAAACTGTTTTTT. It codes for CASRNPPGRTSTNEKLFF.

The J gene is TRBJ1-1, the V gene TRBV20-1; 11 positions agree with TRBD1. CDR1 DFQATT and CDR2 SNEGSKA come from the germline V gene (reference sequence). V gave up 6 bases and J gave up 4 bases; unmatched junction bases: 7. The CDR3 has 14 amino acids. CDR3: CSARDRGKATEAFF. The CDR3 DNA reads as TGCAGTGCGCGGGACAGGGGGAAGGCCACTGAAGCTTTCTTT.